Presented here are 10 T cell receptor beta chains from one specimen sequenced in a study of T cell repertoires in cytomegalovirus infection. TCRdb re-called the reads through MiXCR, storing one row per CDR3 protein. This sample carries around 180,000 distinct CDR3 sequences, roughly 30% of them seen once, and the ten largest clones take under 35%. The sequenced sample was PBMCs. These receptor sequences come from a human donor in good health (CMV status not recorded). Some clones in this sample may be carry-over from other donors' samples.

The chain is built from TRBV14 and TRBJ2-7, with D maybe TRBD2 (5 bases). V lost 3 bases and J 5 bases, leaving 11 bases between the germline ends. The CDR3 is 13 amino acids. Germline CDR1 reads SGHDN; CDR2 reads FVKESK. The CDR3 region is CASSHPIGDEQYF. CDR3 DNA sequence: TGTGCCAGCAGCCACCCCATCGGGGACGAGCAGTACTTC. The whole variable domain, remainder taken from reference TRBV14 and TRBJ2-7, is EAGVTQFPSHSVIEKGQTVTLRCDPISGHDNLYWYRRVMGKEIKFLLHFVKESKQDESGMPNNRFLAERTGGTYSTLKVQPAELEDSGVYFCASSHPIGDEQYFGPGTRLTVT.

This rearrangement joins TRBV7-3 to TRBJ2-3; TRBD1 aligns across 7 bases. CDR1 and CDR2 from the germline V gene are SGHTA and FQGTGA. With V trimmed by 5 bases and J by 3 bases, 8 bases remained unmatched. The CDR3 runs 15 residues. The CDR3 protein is CASSPLDRATDTQYF. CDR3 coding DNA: TGTGCCAGCAGCCCGTTAGACAGGGCAACAGATACGCAGTATTTT.

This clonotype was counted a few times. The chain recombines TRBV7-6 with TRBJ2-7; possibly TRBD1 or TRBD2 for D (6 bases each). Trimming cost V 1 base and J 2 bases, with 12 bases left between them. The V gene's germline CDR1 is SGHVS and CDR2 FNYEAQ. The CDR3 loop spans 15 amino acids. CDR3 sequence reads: CASSLVAGHTYEQYF. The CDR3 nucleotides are TGTGCCAGCAGCTTAGTGGCGGGACACACCTACGAGCAGTACTTC.

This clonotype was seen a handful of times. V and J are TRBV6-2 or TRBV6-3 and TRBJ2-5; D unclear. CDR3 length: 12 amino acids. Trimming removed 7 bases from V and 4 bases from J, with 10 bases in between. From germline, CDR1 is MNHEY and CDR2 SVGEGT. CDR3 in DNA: TGTGCCAGCAACCTAGGGCGAGAGACCCAGTACTTC. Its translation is CASNLGRETQYF.

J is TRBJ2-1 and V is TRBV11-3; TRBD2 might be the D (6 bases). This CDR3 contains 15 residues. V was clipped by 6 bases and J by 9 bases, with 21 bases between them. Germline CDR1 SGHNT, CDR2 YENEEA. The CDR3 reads CASSLPRAGTAEQFF. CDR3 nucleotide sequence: TGTGCCAGCAGTCTCCCGAGGGCGGGGACCGCTGAGCAGTTCTTC. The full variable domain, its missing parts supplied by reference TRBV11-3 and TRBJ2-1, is EAGVVQSPRYKIIEKKQPVAFWCNPISGHNTLYWYLQNLGQGPELLIRYENEEAVDDSQLPKDRFSAERLKGVDSTLKIQPAELGDSAVYLCASSLPRAGTAEQFFGPGTRLTVL.

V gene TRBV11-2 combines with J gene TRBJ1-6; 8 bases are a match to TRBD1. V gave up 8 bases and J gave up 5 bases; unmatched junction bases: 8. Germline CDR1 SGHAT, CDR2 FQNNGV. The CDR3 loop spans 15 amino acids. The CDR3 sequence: CASSAGGQDNSPLHF. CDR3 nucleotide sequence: TGTGCCAGCTCTGCCGGGGGACAGGATAATTCACCCCTCCACTTT. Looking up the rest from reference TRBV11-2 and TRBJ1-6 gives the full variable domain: EAGVAQSPRYKIIEKRQSVAFWCNPISGHATLYWYQQILGQGPKLLIQFQNNGVVDDSQLPKDRFSAERLKGVDSTLKIQPAKLEDSAVYLCASSAGGQDNSPLHFGNGTRLTVT.

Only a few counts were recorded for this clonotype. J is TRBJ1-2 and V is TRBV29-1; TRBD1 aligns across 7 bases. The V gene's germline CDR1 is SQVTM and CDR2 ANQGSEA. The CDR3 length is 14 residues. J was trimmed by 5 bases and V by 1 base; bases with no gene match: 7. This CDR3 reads CSVEARGQAYGYTF. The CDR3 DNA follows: TGCAGCGTTGAAGCGCGCGGACAGGCTTATGGCTACACCTTC.

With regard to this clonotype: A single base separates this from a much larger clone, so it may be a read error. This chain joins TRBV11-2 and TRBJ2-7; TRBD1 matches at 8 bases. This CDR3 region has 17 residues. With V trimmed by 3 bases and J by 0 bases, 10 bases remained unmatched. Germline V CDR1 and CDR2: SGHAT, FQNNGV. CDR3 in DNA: TGTGCCAGCAGCTTTATGAAGGTGGGACAGGTCTCCTACGAGCAGTACTTC. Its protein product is CASSFMKVGQVSYEQYF. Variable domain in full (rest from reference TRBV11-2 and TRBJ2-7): EAGVAQSPRYKIIEKRQSVAFWCNPISGHATLYWYQQILGQGPKLLIQFQNNGVVDDSQLPKDRFSAERLKGVDSTLKIQPAKLEDSAVYLCASSFMKVGQVSYEQYFGPGTRLTVT.

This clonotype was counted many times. The CDR3 sequence: CASSRGQGGYEQYF. The CDR3 nucleotides read TGTGCCAGCAGCCGGGGACAGGGGGGTTACGAGCAGTACTTC. This chain connects TRBV7-2 to TRBJ2-7; 11 nucleotides line up with TRBD1. The trim removed 5 bases at V and 4 bases at J, leaving 4 bases unmatched. CDR1 and CDR2 (germline): SGHTA, FQGNSA. This CDR3 spans 14 amino acids.

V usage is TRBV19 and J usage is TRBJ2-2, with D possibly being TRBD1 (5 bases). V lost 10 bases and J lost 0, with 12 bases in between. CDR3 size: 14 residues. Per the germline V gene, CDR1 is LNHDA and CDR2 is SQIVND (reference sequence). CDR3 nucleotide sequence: TGTGCCACTCAGGACATTGCGAACACCGGGGAGCTGTTTTTT. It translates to CATQDIANTGELFF.